A single sample gave rise to the 11 T cell receptor beta chains below, sequenced in a study of blood T cell repertoires in COVID-19. Sequencing was performed with immunoSEQ multiplex PCR; in TCRdb, only in-frame clones are kept and a portion is missing. The data show 150,000 to 200,000 clones, 90% to 95% seen once. The sample was peripheral blood. The source of these receptors is a woman in her forties or fifties with acute or convalescent COVID-19.

This chain links TRBV25-1 with TRBJ2-1, with a possible D match to TRBD1 (6 bases). Between the trimmed V and J ends, which lost 3 bases and 1 base, there was a span of 10 bases. This CDR3 is built from 15 residues. Germline V gives CDR1 MGHDK, CDR2 SYGVNS. CDR3: CASSDGGRSYNEQFF. CDR3 DNA sequence: TGTGCCAGCAGTGATGGGGGCCGGTCCTACAATGAGCAGTTCTTC.

The CDR3 spells CASSPSSDTAYGYTF. The DNA of the CDR3 is TGTGCCAGCAGCCCCTCTTCGGACACAGCCTATGGCTACACCTTC. The V gene is TRBV7-3, the J gene TRBJ1-2; weak D call: TRBD1 (5 bases). Germline lookup yields CDR1 SGHTA and CDR2 FQGTGA. This CDR3 is built from 15 residues. V lost 5 bases to trimming and J lost 4 bases, with 17 bases between them.

Written as DNA, the CDR3 is TGTGCCAGTAGTATAAACAGCTACTATGGCTACACCTTC. Protein sequence: CASSINSYYGYTF. The rearrangement joins TRBV19 to TRBJ1-2; D is ambiguous. CDR1 is LNHDA and CDR2 is SQIVND in the germline V gene (reference sequence). V lost 2 bases to trimming and J lost 3 bases, with 7 bases between them. This CDR3 is 13 amino acids long.

This chain links TRBV27 with TRBJ1-1, with 9 positions matching TRBD1. CDR3 size: 17 residues. Trimming at V came to 6 bases and at J to 8 bases, leaving 19 bases not matched to a gene. From germline, CDR1 is MNHEY and CDR2 SMNVEV (reference sequence). The CDR3 DNA is TGTGCCAGCAGATGGGGCCCGACCGGGACAGGGATGATAGAAGCTTTCTTT. It specifies CASRWGPTGTGMIEAFF.

The J gene is TRBJ2-7, the V gene TRBV4-1; 10 bases match TRBD1. With V trimmed by 1 base and J by 7 bases, 4 bases remained unmatched. CDR1 is MGHRA and CDR2 is YSYEKL in the germline V gene. The CDR3 is 14 amino acids. The CDR3 region has the DNA TGCGCCAGCAGCCAAGGACAGGGGGCAGGGGAGCAGTACTTC. Its translation: CASSQGQGAGEQYF.

V usage is TRBV15 and J usage is TRBJ2-5; D is uncertain. Trimming cost V 0 bases and J 4 bases, with 3 bases left between them. This CDR3 region has 12 residues. CDR1 is LNHNV, CDR2 YYDKDF, per germline (reference sequence). The CDR3 loop is CATSRDRETQYF. The DNA for the CDR3 is TGTGCCACCAGCAGAGATCGAGAGACCCAGTACTTC.

The chain combines TRBV3-1 (or the pseudogene TRBV3-2) with TRBJ2-1; tentative D call: TRBD2 (5 bases). Germline V CDR1 and CDR2: LGHDT, YNNKEL (reference sequence). The CDR3 runs 14 residues. V shed 4 bases and J shed 2 bases, with 9 bases lying between them. The CDR3 reads CASSRTGTYNEQFF. CDR3 in DNA: TGTGCCAGCAGCCGGACTGGTACCTACAATGAGCAGTTCTTC.

V gene TRBV30 combines with J gene TRBJ2-1; weak D call: TRBD1 (6 bases). The CDR3 runs 14 residues. V was cut by 1 base and J by 3 bases, with 10 bases left in between. CDR1 and CDR2 (germline): GTSNPN, SVGIG (reference sequence). The CDR3, as DNA: TGTGCCTGGAGTGACGACAGGAACTACAATGAGCAGTTCTTC. Encoded protein: CAWSDDRNYNEQFF.

The chain has TRBV27 and TRBJ2-1; 7 nucleotides match TRBD2. The CDR3 covers 14 residues. Trimming removed 3 bases from V and 8 bases from J; junction bases left unmatched: 7. In germline, CDR1 is MNHEY, CDR2 SMNVEV (reference sequence). The CDR3 protein is CASSLREGQYEQFF. CDR3 nucleotide sequence: TGTGCCAGCAGTTTGAGGGAGGGCCAATATGAGCAGTTCTTC.

V and J are TRBV19 and TRBJ1-4; D ambiguous. The CDR3 is made up of 12 amino acids. CDR1 is LNHDA, CDR2 SQIVND, per germline (reference sequence). The ends were cut back, 7 bases at V and 7 bases at J, with 10 bases in the middle. The CDR3 reads CASKFGSEKLFF. Written as DNA, the CDR3 is TGTGCCAGTAAGTTCGGGAGTGAAAAACTGTTTTTT.

V gene TRBV24-1 combines with J gene TRBJ2-7; a weak D match, TRBD2 (6 bases). Germline CDR1 KGHDR, CDR2 SFDVKD. The CDR3 length is 15 residues. V shed 3 bases and J shed 5 bases, with 16 bases lying between them. The CDR3 loop reads CATSDPLGGVHEQYF. CDR3 sequence (DNA): TGTGCCACCAGTGATCCCCTCGGGGGTGTCCACGAGCAGTACTTC.